The sequence of this TCR beta chain was determined in a study of early T cells in non-severe SARS-CoV-2 infection. Study as a whole: Bulk RNA isolated from unsorted whole blood underwent sequencing; chains were not paired. Study-level points and caveats: Matching against VDJdb likely underestimated virus-specific expansions, favoring anti-spike CD8.

Attached unique molecular identifiers marked individual cDNA molecules. A single record per CDR3 protein comes from TCRdb applying MiXCR to the 5' RACE reads. Counted here are about 90,000 distinct CDR3 sequences, more than 10% occurring once; the ten biggest clones make up around 4.3%. J was trimmed by 0 bases and V by 4 bases; bases with no gene match: 3. The length of the CDR3 is 16 residues. Germline values: CDR1 SGHDN, CDR2 FVKESK. This clonotype was seen a handful of times. Its target is not known. Here the sequenced sample was whole blood, taken at baseline. The clonotype originates from an adult who was a healthcare worker with PCR-confirmed SARS-CoV-2 infection or an uninfected control (not recorded which). This rearrangement joins TRBV14 to TRBJ2-6, with 7 positions matching TRBD1. The chain's CDR3 is CASSRQGDSGANVLTF. The CDR3 nucleotides are TGTGCCAGCAGCCGACAGGGAGACTCTGGGGCCAACGTCCTGACTTTC. The whole variable domain, remainder taken from reference TRBV14 and TRBJ2-6, is EAGVTQFPSHSVIEKGQTVTLRCDPISGHDNLYWYRRVMGKEIKFLLHFVKESKQDESGMPNNRFLAERTGGTYSTLKVQPAELEDSGVYFCASSRQGDSGANVLTFGAGSRLTVL.